Listed below are T cell receptor beta chains from one sample, sequenced in a study of T cell responses to AZD1222 COVID-19 vaccine. TCRdb keeps only in-frame clones here, not all; method: immunoSEQ multiplex PCR. Of under 200,000 clones in the sample, around 90% were seen once. This specimen was peripheral blood, taken on day 0 of AZD1222 vaccination. The receptors here all came from an adult in good health. Each CDR3 is given without its conserved first and last residue. Each record gives: V gene, D gene, CDR3 protein. The D gene is left open where the match is weak.

V: TRBV7-8; D: NA; CDR3: ASSLPGNLLYEQH
V: TRBV7-8; D: NA; CDR3: ASSYRTGANYGYT
V: TRBV5-1; D: TRBD2; CDR3: ASSLGLAGTGELF
V: TRBV13; D: TRBD1; CDR3: ASSFRQGAYNEQF
V: TRBV28; D: TRBD1; CDR3: ASSLPGGNPSWNYGYT
V: TRBV5-1; D: NA; CDR3: ASSLTGGIDEQY
V: TRBV13; D: TRBD1; CDR3: ASSFPTGGSEQY
V: TRBV13; D: NA; CDR3: ASSGGTAEKNYEQY
V: TRBV12-3/TRBV12-4; D: NA; CDR3: ASSLVGQHEQY
V: TRBV18; D: TRBD2; CDR3: ASSPLADTDTQY
V: TRBV27; D: TRBD2; CDR3: ASSTRLAGGRSYEQY
V: TRBV5-1; D: TRBD2; CDR3: ASSLGPSGGFQETQY
V: TRBV7-9; D: NA; CDR3: ASSSRLGTGPYNEQF
V: TRBV27; D: TRBD1; CDR3: ASSLSAVGQGGTIY
V: TRBV14; D: TRBD2; CDR3: ASSQALVLAGGPLGEQF
V: TRBV5-1; D: NA; CDR3: ASSLGSSGELF
V: TRBV6-6; D: NA; CDR3: ASRPGGWGKNAEAF
V: TRBV18; D: TRBD1; CDR3: ASSLDRGMENEQF
V: TRBV5-1; D: TRBD2; CDR3: ASSLFPRTSGRATVYEQF
V: TRBV24-1; D: NA; CDR3: ATSDLWSNQPQH
V: TRBV19; D: NA; CDR3: ASNTQGGPAEAF
V: TRBV10-2; D: NA; CDR3: ASSEPFRNEQF
V: TRBV3-1/TRBV3-2; D: TRBD1; CDR3: ASSQGAGGEQF
V: TRBV9; D: NA; CDR3: ASSVVGGTQY